This T cell receptor beta chain was identified in a study of blood T cell repertoires in COVID-19. Authors' data handling: Reference gene primer amplification gave nucleated cell count estimates. This table comes from immunoSEQ multiplex PCR, and its TCRdb copy is limited to in-frame clones, with some not included. That table supplies the V and J calls and clone size; D and trimming were determined from the DNA. The table includes around 290,000 clones, 80% to 95% detected once. The sample comprised PBMCs or T cells enriched from blood (not recorded which). This TCR was sampled from a woman younger than 45 who had recovered from COVID-19.

The chain's CDR3 is CASSPNREKLFF. In DNA form, the CDR3 reads TGTGCCAGCTCACCAAACAGGGAAAAACTGTTTTTT. V is TRBV18 and J is TRBJ1-4; TRBD1 might be the D (5 bases). The CDR3 is made up of 12 amino acids. The V and J ends lost 2 bases and 8 bases respectively, with 6 bases between them. Germline assignment: CDR1 KGHSH and CDR2 LQKENI.